This T cell receptor beta chain was documented in a study of immune characterization of retroperitoneal liposarcoma. In TCRdb, the PCR reads were re-called with MiXCR into one record per CDR3 protein. The sample lists roughly 9,300 distinct CDR3 sequences, roughly a quarter seen once, with approximately 20% in the top ten. With 1 base removed from V and 6 bases from J, the gap between germline ends came to 19 bases. The CDR3 length is 16 residues. Germline lookup yields CDR1 SGDLS and CDR2 YYNGEE. This chain connects TRBV9 to TRBJ1-2; no clear D gene. This clonotype originated in a male donor with retroperitoneal liposarcoma. Sample: blood. CDR3 sequence (DNA): TGTGCCAGCAGCGTACTCGAGGAGTCGGGAGTGGATGGCTACACCTTC. This gives the protein CASSVLEESGVDGYTF.